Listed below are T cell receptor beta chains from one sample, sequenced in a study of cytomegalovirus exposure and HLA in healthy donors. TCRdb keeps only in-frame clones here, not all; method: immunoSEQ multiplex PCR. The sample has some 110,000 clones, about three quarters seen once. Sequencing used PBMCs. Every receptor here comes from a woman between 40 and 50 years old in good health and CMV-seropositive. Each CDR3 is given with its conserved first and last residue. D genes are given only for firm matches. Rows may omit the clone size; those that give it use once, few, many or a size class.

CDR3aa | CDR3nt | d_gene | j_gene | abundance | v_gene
CASRLLAGEVNEQFF | TGTGCCAGCAGACTATTAGCGGGAGAGGTGAATGAGCAGTTCTTC | TRBD2 | TRBJ2-1 | - | TRBV6-4
CVRSPEKQTSPYEQYF | TGTGTCAGAAGCCCAGAGAAGCAGACTAGTCCATACGAGCAGTACTTC | - | TRBJ2-7 | - | TRBV7-5
CASSLIQGSYGYTF | TGTGCCAGCAGTTTAATACAGGGAAGCTATGGCTACACCTTC | - | TRBJ1-2 | once | TRBV27
CASSQRGIGRNEQFF | TGCGCCAGCAGCCAAAGGGGAATTGGTAGAAATGAGCAGTTCTTC | - | TRBJ2-1 | - | TRBV4-1
CASSFGTSGGTQYF | TGTGCCAGCAGCTTCGGGACTAGCGGTGGTACGCAGTATTTT | TRBD2 | TRBJ2-3 | - | TRBV7-2
CASSFFGLSYEQYF | TGTGCCAGCAGCTTCTTTGGGCTCTCCTACGAGCAGTACTTC | - | TRBJ2-7 | - | TRBV5-6
CASSLALDGRRGFTYEQYF | TGTGCCAGCAGCTTAGCGCTGGATGGGCGCAGGGGATTTACCTACGAGCAGTACTTC | - | TRBJ2-7 | - | TRBV7-9
CATRKLAAVIGELFF | TGTGCCACCAGAAAACTAGCGGCCGTGATCGGGGAGCTGTTTTTT | TRBD2 | TRBJ2-2 | few | TRBV27
CASSLGQRNTEAFF | TGTGCCAGCAGCTTGGGACAGCGGAACACTGAAGCTTTCTTT | - | TRBJ1-1 | - | TRBV5-6
CASSPGTRLPSNQPQHF | TGTGCCAGCAGTCCCGGGACAAGACTACCGAGCAATCAGCCCCAGCATTTT | - | TRBJ1-5 | - | TRBV6-4
CAISELPGQGREKLFF | TGTGCCATCAGTGAATTACCGGGACAGGGCCGTGAAAAACTGTTTTTT | TRBD1 | TRBJ1-4 | once | TRBV10-3
CASRGGGRIRETQYF | TGTGCCAGCAGGGGTGGCGGGAGGATTAGGGAGACCCAGTACTTC | TRBD2 | TRBJ2-5 | few | TRBV7-2
CASSLFVGSTGELFF | TGTGCCAGCAGCTTGTTTGTGGGCTCTACCGGGGAGCTGTTTTTT | - | TRBJ2-2 | few | TRBV5-4
CASSEGGQGPNTEAFF | TGTGCCAGCAGTGAAGGGGGGCAGGGGCCCAACACTGAAGCTTTCTTT | - | TRBJ1-1 | few | TRBV6-1
CASSLQDNSPLHF | TGTGCCAGCAGTTTGCAGGATAATTCACCCCTCCACTTT | - | TRBJ1-6 | - | TRBV27
CASSQDADYEQYF | TGCGCCAGCAGCCAAGATGCAGACTACGAGCAGTACTTC | - | TRBJ2-7 | - | TRBV4-3
CASSFNFEKLFF | TGCGCCAGCAGCTTCAATTTTGAAAAACTGTTTTTT | - | TRBJ1-4 | - | TRBV5-1
CASSEVLLAGDTGELFF | TGCGCCAGCAGTGAAGTCCTCCTAGCGGGAGACACCGGGGAGCTGTTTTTT | TRBD2 | TRBJ2-2 | - | TRBV10-2
CASSLGTGDKREETQYF | TGCGCCAGCAGCTTGGGTACAGGGGATAAACGAGAAGAGACCCAGTACTTC | TRBD1 | TRBJ2-5 | - | TRBV5-1
CSFRISGQVNTEAFF | TGCAGCTTTCGAATTAGTGGACAGGTTAACACTGAAGCTTTCTTT | TRBD1 | TRBJ1-1 | - | TRBV29-1
CASSLTSGMNTEAFF | TGTGCCAGCAGCTTAACCTCTGGCATGAACACTGAAGCTTTCTTT | - | TRBJ1-1 | few | TRBV7-6
CSTTTGGHEQYF | TGCAGCACAACGACAGGGGGGCACGAGCAGTACTTC | TRBD1 | TRBJ2-7 | - | TRBV29-1
CASSLIGGGGPQHF | TGTGCCAGCAGTTTGATAGGGGGGGGTGGTCCCCAGCATTTT | - | TRBJ1-5 | - | TRBV28
CSAAIRDEQYF | TGCAGCGCTGCCATTCGCGACGAGCAGTACTTC | - | TRBJ2-7 | - | TRBV29-1
CASGEADTQYF | TGTGCCAGCGGGGAGGCAGATACGCAGTATTTT | - | TRBJ2-3 | - | TRBV6-5
CASSLGSSDYEQYF | TGCGCCAGCAGCTTAGGCAGTAGCGACTACGAGCAGTACTTC | - | TRBJ2-7 | - | TRBV5-1
CASSRGGDNNEQFF | TGTGCCAGTAGTAGAGGGGGCGATAACAATGAGCAGTTCTTC | TRBD1 | TRBJ2-1 | - | TRBV19
CASSLRSAPSAGDTQYF | TGCGCCAGCAGCTTGCGCTCAGCGCCATCAGCGGGAGATACGCAGTATTTT | - | TRBJ2-3 | - | TRBV5-1
CASKLRQGNTEAFF | TGTGCCAGCAAGCTGAGACAGGGCAACACTGAAGCTTTCTTT | TRBD1 | TRBJ1-1 | - | TRBV2
CASSLPGGADTEAFF | TGTGCCAGCAGCCTACCCGGAGGGGCCGACACTGAAGCTTTCTTT | - | TRBJ1-1 | - | TRBV28
CASKGGEGNDGELFF | TGTGCCAGTAAAGGCGGGGAGGGGAATGACGGGGAGCTGTTTTTT | TRBD2 | TRBJ2-2 | - | TRBV19
CASREGRGVYGYTF | TGTGCCAGCAGGGAGGGGCGAGGGGTCTATGGCTACACCTTC | - | TRBJ1-2 | - | TRBV2
CASSWGTSYEQYF | TGCGCCAGCAGCTGGGGGACTAGCTACGAGCAGTACTTC | TRBD2 | TRBJ2-7 | - | TRBV5-1
CASRREAPSYNEQFF | TGCGCCAGCAGACGGGAAGCCCCCTCCTACAATGAGCAGTTCTTC | - | TRBJ2-1 | - | TRBV5-1
CASSQDDRLLVTDIYRGAKNIQYF | TGTGCCAGCAGCCAAGACGACAGGTTGCTAGTAACCGATATCTATCGAGGGGCCAAAAACATTCAGTACTTC | - | TRBJ2-4 | few | TRBV14
CASRRPGQGARGTEAFF | TGTGCCAGCAGAAGACCGGGACAGGGGGCGCGGGGCACTGAAGCTTTCTTT | - | TRBJ1-1 | - | TRBV21-1
CASSSEGTQYF | TGTGCCAGCTCCTCCGAGGGGACCCAGTACTTC | - | TRBJ2-5 | - | TRBV18
CASSLEAEVDQHF | TGTGCCAGCAGCTTAGAAGCTGAAGTAGATCAGCATTTT | - | TRBJ1-5 | - | TRBV7-2
CASSFRDSLQAFF | TGTGCCAGCAGTTTCCGGGACTCCCTTCAAGCTTTCTTT | - | TRBJ1-1 | - | TRBV28
CASSVGLASDEQFF | TGTGCCAGCAGCGTAGGACTAGCATCCGATGAGCAGTTCTTC | TRBD2 | TRBJ2-1 | - | TRBV9
CASSYHRETEAFF | TGTGCCAGCAGTTACCACAGGGAAACTGAAGCTTTCTTT | - | TRBJ1-1 | - | TRBV6-5
CASGDRTSYEQYF | TGTGCCAGCGGGGACAGAACCTCCTACGAGCAGTACTTC | TRBD1 | TRBJ2-7 | few | TRBV27
CSVSLAGARDEQYF | TGCAGCGTGTCACTAGCGGGAGCGAGGGACGAGCAGTACTTC | TRBD2 | TRBJ2-7 | - | TRBV29-1
CASSPGLSYEQYF | TGTGCCAGCAGTCCAGGTCTCTCCTACGAGCAGTACTTC | - | TRBJ2-7 | - | TRBV4-2
CASNPGDRPYNEQFF | TGTGCCAGCAACCCGGGAGATCGTCCCTACAATGAGCAGTTCTTC | - | TRBJ2-1 | - | TRBV5-6
CASSNSSYEQYF | TGTGCCAGCTCCAATAGCTCCTACGAGCAGTACTTC | - | TRBJ2-7 | - | TRBV27
CASSETGGNTEAFF | TGCGCCAGCAGCGAGACAGGGGGCAACACTGAAGCTTTCTTT | TRBD1 | TRBJ1-1 | - | TRBV5-1
CASSAGTQNTEAFF | TGCGCCAGCAGCGCGGGCACACAAAACACTGAAGCTTTCTTT | - | TRBJ1-1 | few | TRBV5-1
CSPGGYTF | TGCAGCCCCGGGGGCTACACCTTC | - | TRBJ1-2 | - | TRBV20-1
CASIAEGQTPYEQYF | TGTGCCAGCATCGCCGAGGGACAGACCCCCTACGAGCAGTACTTC | TRBD1 | TRBJ2-7 | - | TRBV5-6
CAGSRRQGRNEQFF | TGTGCCGGCAGCCGGAGACAGGGAAGGAATGAGCAGTTCTTC | TRBD1 | TRBJ2-1 | - | TRBV27
CATHTPDRRPNQPQHF | TGCGCCACCCACACTCCCGACAGGAGACCCAATCAGCCCCAGCATTTT | - | TRBJ1-5 | - | TRBV5-1
CASIRGRGTDTQYF | TGTGCCAGCATTAGGGGGCGCGGCACAGATACGCAGTATTTT | TRBD1 | TRBJ2-3 | - | TRBV2
CASSVTGGTATNEKLFF | TGTGCCAGCAGCGTAACAGGCGGAACTGCAACTAATGAAAAACTGTTTTTT | - | TRBJ1-4 | - | TRBV9
CASSSLGGPLHF | TGTGCCAGCAGCTCCTTGGGGGGACCCCTCCACTTT | - | TRBJ1-6 | - | TRBV7-2
CATRRGDSYEQYF | TGTGCCACCCGCCGGGGGGACTCCTACGAGCAGTACTTC | TRBD2 | TRBJ2-7 | - | TRBV7-9
CASSPSPGLVHRELDEQYF | TGCGCCAGCAGCCCCTCCCCGGGACTAGTCCACCGGGAGCTAGACGAGCAGTACTTC | TRBD2 | TRBJ2-7 | once | TRBV4-1